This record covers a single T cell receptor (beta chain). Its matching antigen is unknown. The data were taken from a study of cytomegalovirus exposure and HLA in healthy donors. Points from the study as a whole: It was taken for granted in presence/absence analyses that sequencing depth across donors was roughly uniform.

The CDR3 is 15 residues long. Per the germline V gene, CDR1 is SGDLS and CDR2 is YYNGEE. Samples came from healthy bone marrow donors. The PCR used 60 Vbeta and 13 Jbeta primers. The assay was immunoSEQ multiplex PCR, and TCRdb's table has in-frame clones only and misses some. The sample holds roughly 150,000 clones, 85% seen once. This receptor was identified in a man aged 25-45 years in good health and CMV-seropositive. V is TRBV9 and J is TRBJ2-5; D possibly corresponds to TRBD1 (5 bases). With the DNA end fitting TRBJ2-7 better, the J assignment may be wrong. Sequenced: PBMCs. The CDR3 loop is CASSVGQGLSYEQYF. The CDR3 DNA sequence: TGTGCCAGCAGCGTAGGGCAGGGCCTATCCTACGAGCAGTACTTC.